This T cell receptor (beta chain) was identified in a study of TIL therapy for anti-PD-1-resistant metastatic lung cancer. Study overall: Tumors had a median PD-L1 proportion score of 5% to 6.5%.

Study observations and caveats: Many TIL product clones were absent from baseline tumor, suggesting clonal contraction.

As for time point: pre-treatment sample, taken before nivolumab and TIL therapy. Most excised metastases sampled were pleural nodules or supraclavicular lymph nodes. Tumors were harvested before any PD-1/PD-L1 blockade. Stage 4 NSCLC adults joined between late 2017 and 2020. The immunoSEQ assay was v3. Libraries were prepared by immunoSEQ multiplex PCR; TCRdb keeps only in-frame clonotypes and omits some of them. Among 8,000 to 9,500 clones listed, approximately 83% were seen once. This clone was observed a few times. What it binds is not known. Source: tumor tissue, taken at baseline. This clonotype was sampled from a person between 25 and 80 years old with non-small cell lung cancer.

The CDR3 sequence is CASSYGTAGQPQHF. The CDR3 coding sequence is TGTGCCAGCAGTTATGGGACAGCCGGTCAGCCCCAGCATTTT. The chain is built from TRBV2 and TRBJ1-5; 7 nucleotides match TRBD1. Germline CDR1 SNHLY, CDR2 FYNNEI. The CDR3 runs to 14 residues. V dropped 5 bases and J dropped 6; count of bases not matched to a gene: 7. Full variable domain (missing parts from reference TRBV2 and TRBJ1-5): EPEVTQTPSHQVTQMGQEVILRCVPISNHLYFYWYRQILGQKVEFLVSFYNNEISEKSEIFDDQFSVERPDGSNFTLKIRSTKLEDSAMYFCASSYGTAGQPQHFGDGTRLSIL.